Included here is one TCR beta chain sequence, with context. The antigen it recognizes is unknown. The input lacks base qualities; no much larger clone sits a single base away. This record belongs to a study of cytomegalovirus exposure and HLA in healthy donors (dated by TCRdb to 2016 to 2017). About the study as a whole: In an earlier analysis of about 560 of the donors, around 290 Gb of sequence data and 90 million to 120 million unique TCR beta sequences from 150 million to 200 million T cells were reported. Roughly five DR-DQ haplotypes were handled as single units for association and clustering, since linkage in the cohort was strong. Of the approximately 370 genotyped donors, 65% to 90% were placed in the genetic ancestry cluster associated with self-reported Caucasian donors. All discovery cohort repertoires had been generated on a single sequencing platform. Alongside the repertoire data, information on donor age, sex, ethnicity and CMV serostatus was compiled. HLA typing covered class I and class II loci at four-digit resolution. Typing coverage varied by locus: about 620-630 donors for A, B, C, DRB1 and DQB1; about 520 for DQA1; 600 to 610 for DPA1; roughly 470 for DPB1. The aim of the study was to test whether cataloging public T cell receptors could identify signatures of past pathogen exposure. In addition to the first cohort of 650 to 800 subjects, a separate validation cohort of some 120 different subjects was used. In a later analysis, previously published TCR beta repertoires from 666 donors were re-analyzed and high-resolution HLA genotyping was added so that TCR occurrence patterns could be studied. In a later genetic analysis, genome-wide SNP genotypes for about 60% of the 666 donors were used, and that subset was treated as a discovery cohort. The study combined high-throughput TCR immunosequencing, statistical association of individual TCRs with disease status, and machine learning to predict cytomegalovirus infection status. On average, approximately 250,000 unique TCR beta nucleotide sequences were sequenced per donor among about 400 genotyped donors of the cohort, with 15% to 20% of those sequences being non-productive. In the later analysis, no new phenotypic data were used to find candidate immune exposures; instead, reliance was placed on TCR beta sequences and their occurrence across donors. The study profiled the T cell repertoires of about 640 subjects by immunosequencing and related them to cytomegalovirus serostatus. In an earlier analysis of around 540 of the donors, high-throughput TCR beta sequencing was used to judge whether each TCR beta V gene segment behaved as functional or pseudogenic. An early release covering 500 to 750 HLA-typed donors comprised approximately 290 gigabases of sequencing data and around 85 million unique TCR sequences. Broader findings and caveats from the paper: Because HLA typing was unavailable for some donors at each locus, only the typed subset was used in association tests. In vitro tests confirmed that a few of the cytomegalovirus-associated TCR beta chains recognize cytomegalovirus antigens. A group of highly shared sequence variants was considered likely to be a technical artifact of the sequencing pipeline. In a later genetic analysis, a missense DCLRE1C variant was associated with V-gene and J-gene trimming of TCR beta chains, and the association was replicated in an independent cohort. The earlier analysis of about 600 of the donors excluded seventeen rarely observed V segments, including chromosome 9 orphons, because counts were too low. In a later genetic analysis, fewer N-insertions in productive TCRs were reported among donors in an Asian-associated ancestry cluster than the roughly 640-donor mean. In a later analysis, TCR association rates were found to vary across HLA loci, with the most associated TCRs seen for DRB1 alleles and the fewest for HLA-C alleles. A further reported finding was that TCR beta sequences accurately predicted the HLA-A and HLA-B alleles for most subjects in the first cohort. In an earlier analysis of approximately 600 of the donors, most TCR beta V segments were observed in productive rearrangements about 87% or about 30% of the time, broadly matching IMGT annotations. The only immune exposure information available for the cohort was CMV serostatus. The authors suggested that the approach could potentially be generalized to other disease states and immunological phenotypes. Some IMGT-functional V segments, including TRBV6-2 and TRBV6-3, could not be distinguished by the 87-base-pair reads and were therefore excluded. In a later analysis, several top co-occurrence clusters were reported to appear linked to parvovirus B19, influenza, CMV and Epstein-Barr virus. Linkage disequilibrium might explain the correlated functional status among segregating V segments, but an unknown experimental factor could not be excluded. When HLA alleles, especially DR and DQ, strongly co-occurred, TCR associations were difficult to assign to individual alleles. At a false discovery rate of 0.05, a later analysis linked some 17,000 TCR beta sequences to specific HLA alleles. In a later analysis, HLA-associated TCR beta chains were found to be more clonally expanded and to have lower generation probabilities than equally common non-associated chains. Across donors, most TCR sequences were observed very rarely, whereas some public TCRs were present in many individuals. The study gave a list of under 200 TCR beta chains associated with cytomegalovirus. Sequencing depth was assumed to be roughly uniform across donors in the presence/absence analyses, though that assumption may not hold. The classifier was reported to diagnose cytomegalovirus status with high specificity and sensitivity in both the original cohort and the validation cohort. This cohort had only TCR beta chains sequenced, and the lack of alpha or paired-chain data limited which features could be detected. According to a later analysis, most CMV-associated TCR beta chains appeared to be HLA-restricted, and the HLA associations seemed to be driven largely by CMV exposure.

Based on the germline V gene, the CDR1 and CDR2 sequences are KGHSH and LQKENI. The CDR3 numbers 14 residues from cysteine through phenylalanine. The DNA shown is the 42-base CDR3, in frame from base 1. Trimmed from V: 3 bases; trimmed from J: 3 bases; junction bases lacking a gene match: 4. Libraries were built with the immunoSEQ multiplex PCR assay. For the multiplex PCR, a mixture combining 60 forward primers for TCR Vbeta segments and 13 reverse primers for TCR Jbeta segments was used. The CDR3 region of rearranged TCR beta genes was amplified from genomic DNA with a multiplex PCR assay. The Illumina HiSeq System was used to sequence the amplified TCR beta libraries as 87-base-pair reads. The source study handled its data this way. Across the 670 or so repertoires, a later analysis counted 60 million to 90 million unique TCR beta chains, roughly 11 million of which were shared by at least two donors. Raw reads were error-corrected and collapsed into unique sequences with a nearest-neighbor algorithm that merged closely related sequences to remove PCR and sequencing errors. CDR3 sequences were aligned to IMGT reference sequences to assign V, D and J gene segments. Each retained sequence needed at least a six-nucleotide match to both a V gene segment and a J gene segment. Rearrangements were called productive when the CDR3 lacked stop codons and stayed in frame with V and J; all others were non-productive. Following IMGT convention, CDR3 was defined as the stretch from the second conserved V-encoded cysteine to the conserved J-encoded phenylalanine. The earlier analysis of around 640 of the donors excluded sequences that lacked an unambiguous match to a single V gene segment. An earlier analysis of 450 to 650 of the donors called V segments functional above 56.7% productive rearrangements and segregating when the between-donor standard deviation exceeded 5%. To diagnose cytomegalovirus status from the catalog of TCR beta chain sequences, a statistical classification framework was built. In a later analysis, V and J genes were assigned by comparing TCR nucleotide sequences against IMGT/GENE-DB human TR gene sequences. In a later analysis, CDR3 sequences and most-parsimonious VDJ recombination scenarios were assigned using the TCRdist pipeline. A later analysis defined each TCR beta chain by its CDR3 amino acid sequence plus V-gene family, and excluded reads lacking a unique V-gene family. In a later analysis, 500 to 650 highly shared, low-generation-probability nucleotide sequences were removed to address suspected cross-contamination and a sequencing artifact. In a later analysis, a clonal expansion index was calculated for each public chain from normalized within-repertoire ranks of inferred template counts. In a later analysis, generation probabilities were computed with a VDJ recombination model fitted to out-of-frame rearrangements, and the resulting probabilities were checked against IGoR. A later analysis scored TCR-TCR, TCR-HLA and TCR-CMV co-occurrence with hypergeometric tests, applying a repertoire-size bias correction to TCR pairs. False discovery rates were estimated in a later analysis by permuting HLA or CMV assignments 20 times. In a later analysis, co-occurring TCRs were grouped with DBSCAN, and TCRdist sequence similarity was added when clustering was performed within HLA-allele-positive subsets. Repertoires with fewer than 30,000 or more than 120,000 public chains were left out of co-occurrence clustering, as were four to six repertoires with anomalous nucleotide sharing. TCRdb provides this immuneACCESS table in a form limited to in-frame rearrangements. Some clones are lacking; in checked studies, under half of them reflect an unresolved V gene, and why the rest are absent is not known. The D gene and trimming were derived from the DNA, and the V and J assignments and clone size from that table. The sample table holds 150,000 to 200,000 clones, of which roughly 87% were seen once. The top ten constitute 0.9% to 1.2% of the sample.

The cohort was made up of roughly 670 healthy bone marrow donors. Cohort members were all nominally healthy when sampled, although unrecorded immune exposures were likely present. The donor tested CMV seronegative and was one of the 352 seronegative cohort members. A peripheral blood sample was provided by each donor, and peripheral blood mononuclear cells were used for TCR beta sequencing. The Qiagen DNeasy Blood Extraction Kit was used to extract genomic DNA from the blood cell samples. Material for sequencing was PBMCs. This clonotype was sampled from a boy between 2 and 10 years old in good health and CMV-seronegative. Recombination connected TRBV18 to TRBJ2-7; TRBD2 aligns with 8 central bases. The sequenced DNA: TGTGCCAGCTCACCCGGGGGGGGGTTCTACGAGCAGTACTTC. It encodes CASSPGGGFYEQYF.